Listed below are T cell receptor beta chains from one sample, sequenced in a study of tumor-infiltrating lymphocytes in primary liver carcinoma. TCRdb passed the multiplex PCR reads through MiXCR, listing each CDR3 protein once. In the table there are tens of thousands of distinct CDR3 sequences, over 65% of which are singletons. Sequencing was done on a sample of liver tumor tissue from sampling region 2. These TCRs come from a man between 35 and 55 years old with primary liver carcinoma and hepatitis B virus infection. CDR3s include the opening cysteine and the closing phenylalanine or tryptophan.

V gene	J gene	CDR3 length	CDR3 protein
TRBV12-3/TRBV12-4	TRBJ1-2	15	CAGSLRGRPFYGYTF
TRBV7-9	TRBJ2-2	17	CASSPLDGILGPGSCFF
TRBV6-2/TRBV6-3	TRBJ2-1	17	CANSYLREKFRYNGQFF
TRBV11-1	TRBJ2-1	17	CASSLGLAGEVENEQLF
TRBV6-1	TRBJ2-2	13	CASNTSPAGELFF
TRBV7-8	TRBJ1-1	16	CVSSPRTGGMNTEAFF
TRBV11-2	TRBJ2-7	18	CASSLSAGLSGGGYEQYF
TRBV4-1	TRBJ2-2	16	CASNQAAAGITGELFF
TRBV11-2	TRBJ2-7	15	CASSSTRGGRCEQYF
TRBV29-1	TRBJ2-7	14	CSVVGELAEYVQYF
TRBV19	TRBJ1-1	14	CACSIEGRYTEAFF
TRBV4-2	TRBJ2-7	17	CAGSQGLQGQGAGEQYF
TRBV28	TRBJ1-1	13	CARSPSANTEAFF
TRBV4-2	TRBJ1-4	15	CASSQDHGFGEKLLF
TRBV11-2	TRBJ2-3	16	CTSSPPTCGSIDTQYF
TRBV7-9	TRBJ2-1	15	CASSLGDRAHNEQFF
TRBV7-8	TRBJ2-7	13	CARSGDKTYGQYF
TRBV29-1	TRBJ1-5	14	CSVSGGATNQPQHF